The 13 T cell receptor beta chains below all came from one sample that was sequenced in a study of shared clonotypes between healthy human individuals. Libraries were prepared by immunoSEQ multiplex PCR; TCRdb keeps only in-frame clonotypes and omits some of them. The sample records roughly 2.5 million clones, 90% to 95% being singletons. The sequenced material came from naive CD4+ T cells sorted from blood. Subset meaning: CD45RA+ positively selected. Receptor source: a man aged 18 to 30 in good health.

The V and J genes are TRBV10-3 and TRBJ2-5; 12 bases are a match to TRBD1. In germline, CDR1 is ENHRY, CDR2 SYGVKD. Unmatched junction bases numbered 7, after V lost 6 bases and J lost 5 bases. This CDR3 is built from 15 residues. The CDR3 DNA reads TGTGCCATCAGCCCCGGGACAGGGGGCGTTGAGACCCAGTACTTC. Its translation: CAISPGTGGVETQYF.

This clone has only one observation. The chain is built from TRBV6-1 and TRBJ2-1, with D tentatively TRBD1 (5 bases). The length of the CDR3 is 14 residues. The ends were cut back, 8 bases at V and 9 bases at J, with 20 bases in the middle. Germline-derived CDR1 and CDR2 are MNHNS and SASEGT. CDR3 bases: TGTGCCAGCTATGACAGTAAAGGACCCATTGAGCAGTTCTTC. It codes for CASYDSKGPIEQFF.

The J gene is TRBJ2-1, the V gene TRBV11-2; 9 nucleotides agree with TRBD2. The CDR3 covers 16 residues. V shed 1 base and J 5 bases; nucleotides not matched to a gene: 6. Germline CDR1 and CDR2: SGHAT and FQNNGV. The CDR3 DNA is TGTGCCAGCAGCTTAGTGGTACTAGCGGGTCACAATGAGCAGTTCTTC. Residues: CASSLVVLAGHNEQFF.

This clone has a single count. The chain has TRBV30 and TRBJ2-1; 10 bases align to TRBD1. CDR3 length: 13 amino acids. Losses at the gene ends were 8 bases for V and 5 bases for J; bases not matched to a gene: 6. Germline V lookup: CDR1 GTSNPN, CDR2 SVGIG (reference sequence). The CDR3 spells CAADRGFNNEQFF. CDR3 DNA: TGTGCCGCGGACAGGGGGTTTAACAATGAGCAGTTCTTC.

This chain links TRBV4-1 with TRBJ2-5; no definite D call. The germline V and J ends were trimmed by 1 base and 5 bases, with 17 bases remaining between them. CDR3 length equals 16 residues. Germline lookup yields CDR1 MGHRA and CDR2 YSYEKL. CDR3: CASSQGVTALGETQYF. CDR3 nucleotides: TGCGCCAGCAGCCAAGGGGTGACGGCCTTGGGGGAGACCCAGTACTTC.

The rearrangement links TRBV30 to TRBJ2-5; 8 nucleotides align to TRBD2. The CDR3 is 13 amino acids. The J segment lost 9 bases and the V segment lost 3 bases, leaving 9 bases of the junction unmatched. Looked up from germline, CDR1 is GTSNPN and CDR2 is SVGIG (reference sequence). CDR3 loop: CAWRAGAGGAQYF. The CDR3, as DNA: TGTGCCTGGAGAGCAGGGGCCGGGGGGGCCCAGTACTTC.

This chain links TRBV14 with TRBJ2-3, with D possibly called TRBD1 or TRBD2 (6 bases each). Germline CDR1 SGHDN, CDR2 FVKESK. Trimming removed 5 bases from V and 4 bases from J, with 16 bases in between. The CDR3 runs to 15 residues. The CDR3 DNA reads TGTGCCAGCAGCGAAACGACAGGAGGGCCAGATACGCAGTATTTT. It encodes CASSETTGGPDTQYF.

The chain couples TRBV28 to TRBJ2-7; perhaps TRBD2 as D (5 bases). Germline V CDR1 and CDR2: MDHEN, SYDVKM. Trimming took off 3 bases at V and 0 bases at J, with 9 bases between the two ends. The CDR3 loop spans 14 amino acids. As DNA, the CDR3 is TGTGCCAGCAGTTTTCTGGGGAGCTCCTACGAGCAGTACTTC. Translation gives CASSFLGSSYEQYF.

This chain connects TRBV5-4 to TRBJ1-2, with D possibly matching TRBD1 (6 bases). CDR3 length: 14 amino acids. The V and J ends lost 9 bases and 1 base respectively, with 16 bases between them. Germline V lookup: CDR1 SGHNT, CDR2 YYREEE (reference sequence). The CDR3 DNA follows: TGTGCCACCTCCGGGGGGGCCCTTAACTATGGCTACACCTTC. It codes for CATSGGALNYGYTF.

The CDR3: CASSWTGAGIYGYTF. CDR3 DNA sequence: TGTGCCAGCAGCTGGACAGGGGCCGGCATCTATGGCTACACCTTC. The J gene is TRBJ1-2, the V gene TRBV7-9, with 9 bases aligning to TRBD1. V shed 4 bases and J 4 bases; nucleotides not matched to a gene: 7. Germline values: CDR1 SEHNR, CDR2 FQNEAQ (reference sequence). The CDR3 is 15 residues long. Full variable domain (remainder filled in from reference TRBV7-9 and TRBJ1-2): DTGVSQNPRHKITKRGQNVTFRCDPISEHNRLYWYRQTLGQGPEFLTYFQNEAQLEKSRLLSDRFSAERPKGSFSTLEIQRTEQGDSAMYLCASSWTGAGIYGYTFGSGTRLTVV.

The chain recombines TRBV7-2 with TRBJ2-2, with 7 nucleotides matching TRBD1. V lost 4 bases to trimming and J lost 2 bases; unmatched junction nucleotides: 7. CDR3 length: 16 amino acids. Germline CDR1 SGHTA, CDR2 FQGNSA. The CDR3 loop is CASSSPGQHNTGELFF. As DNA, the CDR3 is TGTGCCAGCAGCTCACCGGGACAGCATAACACCGGGGAGCTGTTTTTT.

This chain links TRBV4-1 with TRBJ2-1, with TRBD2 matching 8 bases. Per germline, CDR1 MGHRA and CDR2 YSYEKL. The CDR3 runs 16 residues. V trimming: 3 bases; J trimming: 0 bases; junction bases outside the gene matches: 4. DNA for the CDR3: TGCGCCAGCAGCCAGGGCGCGGGGGGCTCCTACAATGAGCAGTTCTTC. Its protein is CASSQGAGGSYNEQFF.

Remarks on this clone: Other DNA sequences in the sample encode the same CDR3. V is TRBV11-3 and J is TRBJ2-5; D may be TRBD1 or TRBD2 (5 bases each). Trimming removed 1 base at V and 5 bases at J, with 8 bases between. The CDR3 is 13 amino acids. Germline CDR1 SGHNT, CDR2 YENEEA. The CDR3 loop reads CASSLGGRETQYF. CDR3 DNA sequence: TGTGCCAGCAGCTTAGGGGGACGGGAGACCCAGTACTTC.